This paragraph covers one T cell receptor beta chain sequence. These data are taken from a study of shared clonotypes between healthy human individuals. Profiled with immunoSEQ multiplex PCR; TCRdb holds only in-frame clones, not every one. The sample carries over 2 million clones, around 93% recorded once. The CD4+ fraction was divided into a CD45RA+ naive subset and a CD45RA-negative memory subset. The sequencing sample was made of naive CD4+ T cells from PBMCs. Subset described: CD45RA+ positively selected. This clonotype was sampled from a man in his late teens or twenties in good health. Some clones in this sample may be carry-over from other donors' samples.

The CDR3 region is CASSPEPRQKLSVTQYF. CDR3 nucleotides: TGTGCCAGCAGCCCTGAGCCAAGACAGAAGCTTTCGGTTACGCAGTATTTT. The V and J genes are TRBV5-4 and TRBJ2-3; D is possibly TRBD1 (5 bases). The V gene's germline CDR1 is SGHNT and CDR2 YYREEE (reference sequence). The length of the CDR3 is 17 residues. Deletions cut 4 bases from V and 8 bases from J, with 26 bases between.